Reported below is one T cell receptor (beta chain). This sample was taken from a study of OX40 agonist ivuxolimab in advanced cancers. Here immunoSEQ multiplex PCR was the method, and the copy in TCRdb shows in-frame clones only, minus some. This table has about 86,000 clones, roughly nine tenths appearing once. Patients were ineligible given autoimmune disease history or systemic immunosuppression. V lost 6 bases to trimming and J lost 3 bases; unmatched junction nucleotides: 8. The CDR3 totals 14 residues. Germline assignment: CDR1 GTSNPN and CDR2 SVGIG (reference sequence). J is TRBJ1-2 and V is TRBV30; TRBD1 matches at 9 bases. This receptor was obtained from an adult with an advanced solid tumor such as melanoma, head and neck, liver or kidney cancer. This specimen was CD4+ or CD8+ T cells sorted from blood, taken in a trial of the OX40 agonist ivuxolimab. The CDR3 DNA follows: TGTGCCTGCGAACAGGGGGCGAGAGACTATGGCTACACCTTC. Translation gives CACEQGARDYGYTF.